What follows is one T cell receptor beta chain and its context. Its antigen remains unidentified. This specimen belongs to a study of T-cell reconstitution after alpha-beta-depleted transplantation in children. Regarding the study as a whole: It was surviving recipient T cells and thymic progenitors that gave some patients high TCRbeta diversity at day 60.

TCRbeta library preparation incorporated unique molecular identifiers. TCRdb reanalysed the PCR reads using MiXCR and keeps one entry per CDR3 protein. This sample has 80,000 to 100,000 distinct CDR3 sequences, with around a quarter found just once. The germline V gene encodes CDR1 SGHRS and CDR2 YFSETQ. V was trimmed by 4 bases and J by 8 bases, leaving 30 bases between them. The CDR3 runs to 18 residues. The chain employs TRBV5-1 and TRBJ1-2; a possible D gene is TRBD1 (6 bases). The clonotype was recovered from a boy aged 2 to 10 with acute lymphoblastic leukemia, due to receive a stem cell transplant. The sequencing here drew on PBMCs, taken before TCRalphabeta/CD19-depleted stem cell transplant. The CDR3 sequence is CASSLYGGSDLSPVGYTF. The CDR3 DNA reads as TGCGCCAGCAGCCTGTACGGGGGCAGTGATCTTTCGCCAGTAGGCTACACCTTC.